The 14 T cell receptor beta chains given below trace back to one sample, sequenced in a study of blood T cell repertoires in COVID-19. The assay was immunoSEQ multiplex PCR, and TCRdb's table has in-frame clones only and misses some. Of around 250,000 clones in the sample, approximately 82% are singletons; the top ten hold roughly 3.2%. Input material: peripheral blood. The receptors were sampled from a woman aged 18-29 years with acute or convalescent COVID-19.

This sequence joins TRBV21-1 and TRBJ1-3. TRBV21-1 is a pseudogene locus. The CDR3 runs to 13 residues. The CDR3 is CASSRGLRNTIYF. The DNA of the CDR3 is TGTGCCAGCTCAAGGGGACTTAGAAACACCATATATTTT.

The V call is TRBV29-1, the J call TRBJ2-5, with no clear D. V was shortened by 4 bases and J by 2 bases, with 17 bases between the two germline ends. Germline V gene sequence: CDR1 SQVTM, CDR2 ANQGSEA. The length of the CDR3 is 15 residues. This CDR3 is CSVVRPLGLQETQYF. The CDR3 nucleotides read TGCAGCGTTGTTCGGCCCCTCGGGTTGCAAGAGACCCAGTACTTC.

The genes are TRBV18 and TRBJ2-1; TRBD1 aligns across 7 bases. The CDR3 extends over 13 amino acids. V trimming: 3 bases; J trimming: 7 bases; junction bases outside the gene matches: 3. Looked up from germline, CDR1 is KGHSH and CDR2 is LQKENI. CDR3 in DNA: TGTGCCAGCTCACCCCAGGGGGTGAATGAGCAGTTCTTC. This gives the protein CASSPQGVNEQFF.

This clone occurred a few times. The chain employs TRBV2 and TRBJ1-3; D call uncertain. This CDR3 has 14 amino acids. The germline V gene has CDR1 SNHLY and CDR2 FYNNEI. V lost 6 bases and J lost 0, with 9 bases in between. The DNA of the CDR3 is TGTGCCAGCAGCCCTAGAAGCTCTGGAAACACCATATATTTT. It translates to CASSPRSSGNTIYF.

This clone was recorded once. This chain connects TRBV7-2 to TRBJ2-3, with TRBD2 matching 9 bases. The germline V gene has CDR1 SGHTA and CDR2 FQGNSA. There are 17 residues in the CDR3. J was trimmed by 0 bases and V by 3 bases; bases with no gene match: 7. CDR3 loop: CASSFPREGSSTDTQYF. Written as DNA, the CDR3 is TGTGCCAGCAGCTTTCCGCGGGAGGGGTCTAGCACAGATACGCAGTATTTT.

The gene calls are TRBV29-1 and TRBJ2-5; TRBD1 is a possible D gene (6 bases). The CDR3 is made up of 12 amino acids. Germline CDR1 reads SQVTM; CDR2 reads ANQGSEA. V was shortened by 2 bases and J by 6 bases, with 10 bases between the two germline ends. CDR3 region: CSVERGFQTQYF. DNA for the CDR3: TGCAGCGTTGAAAGGGGGTTTCAGACCCAGTACTTC. The variable domain in full, completed from reference TRBV29-1 and TRBJ2-5, reads SAVISQKPSRDICQRGTSLTIQCQVDSQVTMMFWYRQQPGQSLTLIATANQGSEATYESGFVIDKFPISRPNLTFSTLTVSNMSPEDSSIYLCSVERGFQTQYFGPGTRLLVL.

DNA for the CDR3: TGTGCCTGGGGGACAGGGGATAATTTAAGCAATCAGCCCCAGCATTTT. Protein sequence: CAWGTGDNLSNQPQHF. The chain uses TRBV30 and TRBJ1-5, with TRBD1 matching 10 bases. V shed 5 bases and J 1 base; nucleotides not matched to a gene: 8. The CDR3 consists of 16 residues. CDR1 GTSNPN and CDR2 SVGIG come from the germline V gene (reference sequence).

This clone was observed a handful of times. The chain employs TRBV28 and TRBJ2-7, with 15 bases identical to TRBD2. The CDR3 has 17 amino acids. Looked up from germline, CDR1 is MDHEN and CDR2 is SYDVKM. V lost 11 bases to trimming and J lost 5 bases; unmatched junction nucleotides: 16. In DNA, the CDR3 is TGTGCCGCCCAGACCCCGGGACTAGCGGGAGGAGAGAACGAGCAGTACTTC. Residues: CAAQTPGLAGGENEQYF.

The V call is TRBV5-5, the J call TRBJ1-1, with D uncertain. CDR3 length equals 14 residues. The germline CDR1 and CDR2 sequences are SGHKS and YYEKEE (reference sequence). Trimming removed 4 bases at V and 2 bases at J, with 12 bases between. The CDR3: CASSPSPGNTEAFF. CDR3 DNA sequence: TGTGCCAGCAGCCCTTCCCCGGGTAACACTGAAGCTTTCTTT.

This chain joins TRBV6-2 or TRBV6-3 and TRBJ1-5, with D uncertain. This CDR3 has 15 residues. Trimming took 2 bases from V and 2 from J, leaving 10 bases between them. The germline V gene has CDR1 MNHEY and CDR2 SVGEGT. In nucleotides, the CDR3 is TGTGCCAGCAGTTACACGGAGGCCCGCAATCAGCCCCAGCATTTT. Amino acids: CASSYTEARNQPQHF.

This clone was counted once. The chain uses TRBV4-3 and TRBJ2-7; 12 bases align to TRBD2. The V segment lost 1 base and the J segment 2 bases; nucleotides outside the gene matches: 6. The CDR3 contains 17 residues. Germline V gene lookup returns CDR1 LGHNA and CDR2 YSLEER. The CDR3 sequence: CASSQVLAGGKTYEQYF. CDR3 bases: TGCGCCAGCAGCCAAGTCCTAGCGGGAGGGAAAACCTACGAGCAGTACTTC.

The genes are TRBV19 and TRBJ1-1, with 7 positions matching TRBD1. CDR3 length: 16 amino acids. After removal of 1 base from V and 4 bases from J, the junction contained 9 bases not matched to a gene. CDR1 is LNHDA and CDR2 is SQIVND in the germline V gene (reference sequence). CDR3 residues: CASSIGGGFSGTEAFF. The CDR3 nucleotides read TGTGCCAGTAGTATAGGAGGGGGCTTTTCGGGCACTGAAGCTTTCTTT.

The chain combines TRBV6-5 with TRBJ2-2; 12 bases map to TRBD2. V shed 10 bases and J 4 bases; nucleotides not matched to a gene: 4. The CDR3 has 14 residues. Germline CDR1 reads MNHEY; CDR2 reads SVGAGI. CDR3 sequence: CATSGRARTGELFF. CDR3 bases: TGTGCCACTAGCGGGAGGGCCCGCACCGGGGAGCTGTTTTTT.

The chain joins TRBV15 to TRBJ2-7; 7 bases match TRBD1. J gave up 7 bases and V 5 bases, and 14 bases lay outside the gene matches. The CDR3 contains 15 residues. Germline V gene sequence: CDR1 LNHNV, CDR2 YYDKDF (reference sequence). CDR3 nucleotide sequence: TGTGCCACCAGCGGGGCAGTGACAGGGCCTTGGGAGCAGTACTTC. Protein sequence: CATSGAVTGPWEQYF.